Included here is one T cell receptor beta chain sequence, with context. Its specificity is not known. TCRdb keeps only in-frame clones here, not all; method: immunoSEQ multiplex PCR. Altogether 100,000 or so clones are present, just over 90% being singletons, with the ten largest covering about 4%. This sample stems from a study of T cells in localized non-small cell lung cancer. Findings and caveats of the study: Peak T cell clonality was found in uninvolved adjacent lung, exceeding tumor.

Germline values: CDR1 SGHTA, CDR2 FQGNSA. V shed 5 bases, J shed 6 bases, and the junction held 5 bases outside the gene matches. CDR3 length equals 14 residues. The clonotype was recovered from a woman aged 35-70 years with stage II squamous cell lung carcinoma. The gene calls are TRBV7-2 and TRBJ1-2; 11 positions agree with TRBD1. The source material was PBMCs, sampled before any cancer treatment. The DNA of the CDR3 is TGTGCCAGCAGCCTTACGGGACAGGGGGATGGCTACACCTTC. It yields the protein CASSLTGQGDGYTF.